This TCR beta chain was retrieved from a study of cytomegalovirus exposure and HLA in healthy donors. Study results and limitations: HLA alleles were associated with 18,000 or so TCR beta sequences in a later analysis at 0.05 false discovery rate. The classifier was said to identify cytomegalovirus status with high specificity and sensitivity. The study put 150 or so TCR beta chains on its list as cytomegalovirus-associated.

60 Vbeta and 13 Jbeta primers were used in PCR. Repertoires were generated with immunoSEQ multiplex PCR, while TCRdb's copy carries only in-frame clones and drops some. The sample holds some 180,000 clones, roughly nine tenths seen once. This clone came up once. The antigen is undetermined. V lost 5 bases and J 14 bases, leaving 16 bases between the germline ends. The germline gives CDR1 SGHAT, CDR2 FQNNGV. The CDR3 covers 12 residues. This clonotype was obtained from a boy between 2 and 15 years old in good health and CMV-seronegative. The sequenced material came from PBMCs. V usage is TRBV11-2 and J usage is TRBJ1-3; TRBD1 might be the D (5 bases). CDR3 residues: CASSHTGTLVYF. The DNA for the CDR3 is TGTGCCAGCAGCCATACCGGGACTTTGGTATATTTT.